This section outlines one T cell receptor beta chain sequence together with its context. These data belong to a study of control samples from healthy donors and cancer patients. V lost 3 bases to trimming and J lost 10 bases, with 9 bases between them. The CDR3 extends over 11 amino acids. Per germline, CDR1 DFQATT and CDR2 SNEGSKA (reference sequence). Assay: immunoSEQ multiplex PCR; the TCRdb copy retains only in-frame clones and omits some. The table includes 130,000 or so clones, roughly 89% detected once. Sequenced: PBMCs. This TCR was recovered from a man aged 50-60 years with head and neck cancer. The chain is built from TRBV20-1 and TRBJ2-2; no firm D call. The CDR3 DNA reads TGCAGTGCTAGTTATAATGTGGAGCTGTTTTTT. Its protein product is CSASYNVELFF.